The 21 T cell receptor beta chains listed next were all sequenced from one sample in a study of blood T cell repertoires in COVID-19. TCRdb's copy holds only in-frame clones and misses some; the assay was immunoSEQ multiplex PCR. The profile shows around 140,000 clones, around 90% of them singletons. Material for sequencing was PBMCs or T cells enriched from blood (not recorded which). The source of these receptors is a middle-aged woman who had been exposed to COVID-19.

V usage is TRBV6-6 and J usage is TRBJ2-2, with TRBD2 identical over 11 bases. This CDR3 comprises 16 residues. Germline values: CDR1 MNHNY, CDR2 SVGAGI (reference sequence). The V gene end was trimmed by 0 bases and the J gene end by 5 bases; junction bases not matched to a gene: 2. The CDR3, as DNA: TGTGCCAGCAGTTACTCGCTAGCGGGAGGAACCGGGGAGCTGTTTTTT. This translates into CASSYSLAGGTGELFF.

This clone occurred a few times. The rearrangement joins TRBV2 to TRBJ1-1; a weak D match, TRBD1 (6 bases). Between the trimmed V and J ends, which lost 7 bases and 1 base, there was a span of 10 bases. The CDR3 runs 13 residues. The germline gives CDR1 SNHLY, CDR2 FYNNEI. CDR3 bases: TGTGCCAGCACTAGACAGGAGAACACTGAAGCTTTCTTT. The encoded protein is CASTRQENTEAFF.

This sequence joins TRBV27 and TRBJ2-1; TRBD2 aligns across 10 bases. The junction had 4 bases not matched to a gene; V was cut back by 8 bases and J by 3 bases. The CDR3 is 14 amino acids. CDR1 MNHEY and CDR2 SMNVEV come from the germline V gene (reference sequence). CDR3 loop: CASSGTSVYNEQFF. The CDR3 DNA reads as TGTGCCAGCTCCGGGACTAGCGTCTACAATGAGCAGTTCTTC.

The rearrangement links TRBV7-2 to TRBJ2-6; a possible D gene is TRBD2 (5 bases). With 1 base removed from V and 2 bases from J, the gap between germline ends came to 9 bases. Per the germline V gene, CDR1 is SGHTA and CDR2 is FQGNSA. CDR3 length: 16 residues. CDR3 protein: CASSLEWRAGANVLTF. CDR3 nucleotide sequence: TGTGCCAGCAGCTTAGAGTGGCGGGCTGGGGCCAACGTCCTGACTTTC.

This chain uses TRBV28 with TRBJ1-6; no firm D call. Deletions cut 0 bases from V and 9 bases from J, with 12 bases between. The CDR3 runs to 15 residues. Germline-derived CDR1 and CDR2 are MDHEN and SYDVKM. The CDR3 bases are TGTGCCAGCAGTTTATGGGCGGGGAGTAGTTCACCCCTCCACTTT. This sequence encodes CASSLWAGSSSPLHF.

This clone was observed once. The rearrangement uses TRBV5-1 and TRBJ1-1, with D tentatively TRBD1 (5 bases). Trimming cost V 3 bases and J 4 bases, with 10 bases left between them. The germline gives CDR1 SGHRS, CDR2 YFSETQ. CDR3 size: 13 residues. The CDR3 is CASSWNGGTEAFF. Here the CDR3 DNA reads TGCGCCAGCAGCTGGAACGGGGGCACTGAAGCTTTCTTT.

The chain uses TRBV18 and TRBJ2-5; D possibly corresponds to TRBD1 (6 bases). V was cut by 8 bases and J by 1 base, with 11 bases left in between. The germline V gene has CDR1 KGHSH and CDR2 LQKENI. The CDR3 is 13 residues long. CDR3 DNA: TGTGCCAGCACACAGGACAGCCAAGAGACCCAGTACTTC. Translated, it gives CASTQDSQETQYF.

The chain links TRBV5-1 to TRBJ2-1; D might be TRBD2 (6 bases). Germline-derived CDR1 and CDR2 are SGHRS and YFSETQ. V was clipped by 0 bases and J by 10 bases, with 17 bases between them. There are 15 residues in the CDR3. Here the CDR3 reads CASSLGGLTSTEQFF. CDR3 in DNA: TGCGCCAGCAGCTTGGGGGGACTGACCAGCACGGAGCAGTTCTTC.

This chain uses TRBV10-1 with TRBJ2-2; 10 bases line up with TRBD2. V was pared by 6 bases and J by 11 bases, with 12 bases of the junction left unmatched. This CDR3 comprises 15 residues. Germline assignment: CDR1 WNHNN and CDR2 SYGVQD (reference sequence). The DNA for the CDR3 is TGCGCCAGCAGCCACGACCGTTCTAGCGGGGGCGAGCTGTTTTTT. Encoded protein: CASSHDRSSGGELFF.

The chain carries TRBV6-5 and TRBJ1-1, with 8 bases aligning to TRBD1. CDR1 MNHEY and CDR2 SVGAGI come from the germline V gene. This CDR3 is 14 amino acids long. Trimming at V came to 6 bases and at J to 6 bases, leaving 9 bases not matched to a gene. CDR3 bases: TGTGCCAGCAGCTACAGGACAGGGATGGCTGAAGCTTTCTTT. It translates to CASSYRTGMAEAFF.

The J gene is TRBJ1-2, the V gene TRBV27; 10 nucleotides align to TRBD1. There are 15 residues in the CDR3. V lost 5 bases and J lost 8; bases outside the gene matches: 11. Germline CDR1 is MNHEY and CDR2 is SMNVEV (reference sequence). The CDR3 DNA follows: TGTGCCAGCAGTAGCTACAGACAGGGGGCAGGGGGCTACACCTTC. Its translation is CASSSYRQGAGGYTF.

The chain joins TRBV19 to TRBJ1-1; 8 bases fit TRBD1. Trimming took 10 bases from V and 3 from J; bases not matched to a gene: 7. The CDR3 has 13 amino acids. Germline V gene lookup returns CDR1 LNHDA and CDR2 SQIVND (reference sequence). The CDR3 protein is CATSHRGDTEAFF. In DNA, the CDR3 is TGTGCCACGAGCCACAGGGGGGACACTGAAGCTTTCTTT.

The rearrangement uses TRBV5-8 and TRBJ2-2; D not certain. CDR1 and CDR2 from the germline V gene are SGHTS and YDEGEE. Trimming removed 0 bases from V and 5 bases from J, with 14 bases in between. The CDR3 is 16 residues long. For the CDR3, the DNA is TGTGCCAGCAGCTTGGTGGTAGTGTCCGAAACCGGGGAGCTGTTTTTT. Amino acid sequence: CASSLVVVSETGELFF.

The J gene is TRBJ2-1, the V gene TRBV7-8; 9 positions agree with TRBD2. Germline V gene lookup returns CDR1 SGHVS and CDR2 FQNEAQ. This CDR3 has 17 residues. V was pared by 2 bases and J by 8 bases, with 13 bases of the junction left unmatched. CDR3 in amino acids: CASSLPVVAGGRDEQFF. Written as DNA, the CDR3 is TGTGCCAGCAGCTTACCCGTCGTTGCGGGAGGGAGAGATGAGCAGTTCTTC.

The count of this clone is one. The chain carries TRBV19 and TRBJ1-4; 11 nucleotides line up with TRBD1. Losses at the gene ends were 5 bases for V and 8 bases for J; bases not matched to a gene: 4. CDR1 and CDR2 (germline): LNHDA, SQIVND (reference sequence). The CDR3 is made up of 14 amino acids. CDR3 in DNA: TGTGCCAGTAGTCGGGGACAGGGGGAGGAAAAACTGTTTTTT. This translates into CASSRGQGEEKLFF.

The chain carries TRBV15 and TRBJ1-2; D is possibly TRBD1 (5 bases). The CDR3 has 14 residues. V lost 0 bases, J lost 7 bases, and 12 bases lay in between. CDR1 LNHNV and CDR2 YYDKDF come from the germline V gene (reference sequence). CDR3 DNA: TGTGCCACCAGCAGAGAAACGGGACTAGGTGGCTACACCTTC. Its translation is CATSRETGLGGYTF.

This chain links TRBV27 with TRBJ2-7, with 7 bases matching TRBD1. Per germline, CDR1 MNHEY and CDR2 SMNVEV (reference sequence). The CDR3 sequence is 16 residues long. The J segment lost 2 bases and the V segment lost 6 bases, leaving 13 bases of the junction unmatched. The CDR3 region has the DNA TGTGCCAGCAGGGGGACAGACAGGGACCTTACCTACGAGCAGTACTTC. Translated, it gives CASRGTDRDLTYEQYF.

CDR3 in amino acids: CASSLFRSGVETQYF. The CDR3 region has the DNA TGTGCCAGCAGCTTGTTTAGAAGCGGAGTAGAGACCCAGTACTTC. The chain has TRBV5-8 and TRBJ2-5; D might be TRBD2 (5 bases). V was shortened by 1 base and J by 4 bases, with 14 bases between the two germline ends. This CDR3 region has 15 residues. The germline V gene encodes CDR1 SGHTS and CDR2 YDEGEE.

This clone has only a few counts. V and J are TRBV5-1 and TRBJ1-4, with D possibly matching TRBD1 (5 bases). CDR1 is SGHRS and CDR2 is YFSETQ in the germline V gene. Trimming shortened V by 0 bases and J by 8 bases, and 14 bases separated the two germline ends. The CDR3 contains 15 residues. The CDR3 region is CASSLAFAGREKLFF. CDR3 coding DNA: TGCGCCAGCAGCTTGGCCTTCGCAGGGAGGGAAAAACTGTTTTTT.

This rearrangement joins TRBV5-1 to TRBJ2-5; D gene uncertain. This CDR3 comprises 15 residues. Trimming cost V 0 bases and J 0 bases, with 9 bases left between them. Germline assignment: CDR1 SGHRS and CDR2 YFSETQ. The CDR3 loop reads CASSLVSVNQETQYF. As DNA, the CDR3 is TGCGCCAGCAGCTTGGTTTCCGTTAACCAAGAGACCCAGTACTTC.

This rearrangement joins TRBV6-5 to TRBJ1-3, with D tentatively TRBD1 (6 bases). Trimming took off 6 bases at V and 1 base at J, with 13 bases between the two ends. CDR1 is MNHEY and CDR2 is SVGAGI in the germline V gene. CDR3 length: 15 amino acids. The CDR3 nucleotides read TGTGCCAGCAGGGTTACAGGGTTTTCTGGAAACACCATATATTTT. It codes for CASRVTGFSGNTIYF.